This T cell receptor (beta chain) came from a study of blood T cell repertoires in COVID-19. Study overall: Italy, Spain and the United States were the sources of the convalescent and acute COVID-19 samples. In each case, the material was cDNA or gDNA derived from T cells, B-cell-depleted T cells, or PBMCs.

Seattle enrolled patients during active infection and tracked them longitudinally. In the authors' workflow: Quantification of nucleated cells was approximated via reference gene primer amplification. Measured with immunoSEQ multiplex PCR; TCRdb has only the in-frame clones, and not every one. For V, J and clone size, that table is used; D and trimming come from the DNA. Found here are 90,000 or so clones, roughly 90% of them singletons; the top ten hold about 4.8%. The clonotype comes from a man aged 55 to 69 with COVID-19, enrolled during active disease. What was sequenced was peripheral blood.

The CDR3: CASSYVDRGYNSPLHF. For the CDR3, the DNA is TGTGCCAGCAGTTACGTCGACAGGGGCTATAATTCACCCCTCCACTTT. The chain combines TRBV6-5 with TRBJ1-6; 8 bases agree with TRBD1. Looked up from germline, CDR1 is MNHEY and CDR2 is SVGAGI. This CDR3 region has 16 residues. V lost 2 bases to trimming and J lost 3 bases; unmatched junction nucleotides: 3.